This T cell receptor beta chain was retrieved from a study of T cell changes during pregnancy in multiple sclerosis. This clone was seen a handful of times. Clones were read by immunoSEQ multiplex PCR, and TCRdb kept only the in-frame ones, dropping some. This table holds about 75,000 clones, under 95% found once. The CDR3 sequence is 15 residues long. Germline V CDR1 and CDR2: SGDLS, YYNGEE. V lost 3 bases and J 3 bases, leaving 15 bases between the germline ends. The sample in question was CD4+ T cells from peripheral blood mononuclear cells, obtained before pregnancy. The TCR sequence derives from a female donor with multiple sclerosis, enrolled in a pregnancy study. The chain recombines TRBV9 with TRBJ1-2, with D tentatively TRBD1 (5 bases). The CDR3 here is CASSAGHQTDYGYTF. The CDR3 DNA sequence: TGTGCCAGCAGCGCCGGACACCAGACGGACTATGGCTACACCTTC.